The source of this TCR beta chain is a study of PD-L1 blockade in urothelial cancer. CDR3 length: 14 residues. The V and J ends lost 4 bases and 4 bases, in that order; junction bases with no gene match: 2. The germline CDR1 and CDR2 sequences are PRHDT and FYEKMQ (reference sequence). The data were produced by immunoSEQ multiplex PCR, yet TCRdb's version contains in-frame clones alone and is incomplete. The table includes about 81,000 clones, approximately 88% detected once. Time point of the sample: pretreatment peripheral blood. The sequencing here drew on PBMCs, taken around atezolizumab (anti-PD-L1) treatment. The chain couples TRBV13 to TRBJ2-7; 12 bases match TRBD2. This receptor was obtained from a woman of 80 years or more with urothelial cancer. CDR3 loop: CASSSLAGGYEQYF. The CDR3 region has the DNA TGTGCCAGCAGCTCACTAGCGGGAGGATACGAGCAGTACTTC.